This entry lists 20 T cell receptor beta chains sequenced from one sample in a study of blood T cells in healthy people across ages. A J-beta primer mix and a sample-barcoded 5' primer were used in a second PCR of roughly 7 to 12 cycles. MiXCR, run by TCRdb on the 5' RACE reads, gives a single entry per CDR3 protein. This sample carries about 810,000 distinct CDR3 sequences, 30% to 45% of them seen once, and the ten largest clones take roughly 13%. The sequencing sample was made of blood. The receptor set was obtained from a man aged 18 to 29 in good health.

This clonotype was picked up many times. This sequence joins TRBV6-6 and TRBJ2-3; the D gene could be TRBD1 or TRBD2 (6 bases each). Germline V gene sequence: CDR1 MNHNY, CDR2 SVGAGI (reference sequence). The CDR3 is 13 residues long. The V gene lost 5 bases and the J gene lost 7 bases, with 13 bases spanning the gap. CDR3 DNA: TGTGCCAGCAGTCCCGGGGGACACAATACGCAGTATTTT. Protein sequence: CASSPGGHNTQYF.

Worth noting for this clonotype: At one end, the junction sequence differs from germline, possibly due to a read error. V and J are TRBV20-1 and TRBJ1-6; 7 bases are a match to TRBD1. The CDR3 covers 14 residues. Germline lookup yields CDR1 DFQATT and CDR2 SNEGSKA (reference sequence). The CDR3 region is CSASGDRDNSPPHF. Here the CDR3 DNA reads TGCAGTGCTAGTGGGGACAGAGATAATTCACCCCCCCACTTT.

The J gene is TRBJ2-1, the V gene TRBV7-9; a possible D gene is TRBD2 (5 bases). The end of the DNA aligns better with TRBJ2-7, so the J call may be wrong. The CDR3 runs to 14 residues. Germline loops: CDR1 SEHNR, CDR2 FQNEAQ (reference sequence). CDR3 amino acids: CASSLSGPRNEQYF. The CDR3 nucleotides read TGTGCCAGCAGCTTGAGCGGTCCCCGAAATGAGCAGTACTTC.

In DNA, the CDR3 is TGTGCCAGCAGCCAACGGACGGGGACAGATACGCAGTATTTT. It codes for CASSQRTGTDTQYF. The chain couples TRBV7-2 to TRBJ2-3, with a possible D match to TRBD2 (5 bases). Germline V gene data show CDR1 as SGHTA and CDR2 as FQGNSA. There are 14 residues in the CDR3. The V end was cut by 5 bases, the J end by 3 bases, with 12 bases between.

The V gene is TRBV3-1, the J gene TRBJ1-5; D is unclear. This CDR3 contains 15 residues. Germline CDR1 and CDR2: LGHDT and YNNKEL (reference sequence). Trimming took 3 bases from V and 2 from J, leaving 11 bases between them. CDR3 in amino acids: CASSQDYGGNQPQHF. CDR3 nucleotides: TGTGCCAGCAGCCAGGATTACGGGGGCAATCAGCCCCAGCATTTT.

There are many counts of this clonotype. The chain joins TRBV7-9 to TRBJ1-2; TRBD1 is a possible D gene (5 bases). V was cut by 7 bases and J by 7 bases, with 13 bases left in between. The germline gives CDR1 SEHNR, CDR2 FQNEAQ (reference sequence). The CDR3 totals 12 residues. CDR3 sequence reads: CASIPPGGGYTF. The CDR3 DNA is TGTGCCAGCATACCCCCCGGGGGTGGCTACACCTTC. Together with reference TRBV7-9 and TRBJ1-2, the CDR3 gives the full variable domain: DTGVSQNPRHKITKRGQNVTFRCDPISEHNRLYWYRQTLGQGPEFLTYFQNEAQLEKSRLLSDRFSAERPKGSFSTLEIQRTEQGDSAMYLCASIPPGGGYTFGSGTRLTVV.

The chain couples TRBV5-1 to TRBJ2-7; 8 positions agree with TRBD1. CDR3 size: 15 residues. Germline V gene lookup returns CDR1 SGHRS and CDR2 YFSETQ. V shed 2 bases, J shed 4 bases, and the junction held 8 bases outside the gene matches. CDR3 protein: CASSLLGRGPYEQYF. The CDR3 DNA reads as TGCGCCAGCAGCTTATTGGGCAGGGGGCCATACGAGCAGTACTTC.

In DNA, the CDR3 is TGTGCCACCAGCAGAGATTATGGAGGGGGTGACAATCAGCCCCAGCATTTT. Protein product: CATSRDYGGGDNQPQHF. This chain joins TRBV15 and TRBJ1-5; possibly TRBD1 for D (6 bases). The CDR3 extends over 17 amino acids. Between the trimmed V and J ends, which lost 0 bases and 3 bases, there was a span of 15 bases. CDR1 LNHNV and CDR2 YYDKDF come from the germline V gene (reference sequence). Based on the CDR3 plus reference TRBV15 and TRBJ1-5, the full variable domain is DAMVIQNPRYQVTQFGKPVTLSCSQTLNHNVMYWYQQKSSQAPKLLFHYYDKDFNNEADTPDNFQSRRPNTSFCFLDIRSPGLGDTAMYLCATSRDYGGGDNQPQHFGDGTRLSIL.

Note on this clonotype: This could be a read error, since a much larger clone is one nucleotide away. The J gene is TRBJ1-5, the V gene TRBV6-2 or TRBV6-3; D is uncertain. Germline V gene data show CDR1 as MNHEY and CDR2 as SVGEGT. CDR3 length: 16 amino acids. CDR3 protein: CVSSWPPGYSNQPQHF. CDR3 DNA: TGTGTCAGCAGTTGGCCGCCCGGCTATAGCAATCAGCCCCAGCATTTT.

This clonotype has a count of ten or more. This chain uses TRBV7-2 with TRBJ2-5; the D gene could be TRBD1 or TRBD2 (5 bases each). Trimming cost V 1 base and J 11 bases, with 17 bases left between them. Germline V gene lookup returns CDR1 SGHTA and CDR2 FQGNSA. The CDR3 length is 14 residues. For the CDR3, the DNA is TGTGCCAGCAGCTTAGGGAGACAGACTAATGAGCAGTACTTC. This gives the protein CASSLGRQTNEQYF.

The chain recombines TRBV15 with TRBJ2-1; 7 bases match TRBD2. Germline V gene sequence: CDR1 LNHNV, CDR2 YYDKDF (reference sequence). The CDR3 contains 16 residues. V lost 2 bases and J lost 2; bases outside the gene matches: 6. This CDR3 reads CATSRTGRGPYNEQFF. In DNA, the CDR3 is TGTGCCACCAGCAGAACTGGGAGGGGCCCCTACAATGAGCAGTTCTTC.

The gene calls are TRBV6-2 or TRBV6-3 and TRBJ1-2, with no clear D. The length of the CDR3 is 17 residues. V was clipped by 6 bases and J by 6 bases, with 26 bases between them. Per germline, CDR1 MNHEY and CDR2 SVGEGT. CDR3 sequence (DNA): TGTGCCAGCAGGAGCCCAGGTGCCGAATATGCCGGGGATGGCTACACCTTC. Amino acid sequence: CASRSPGAEYAGDGYTF.

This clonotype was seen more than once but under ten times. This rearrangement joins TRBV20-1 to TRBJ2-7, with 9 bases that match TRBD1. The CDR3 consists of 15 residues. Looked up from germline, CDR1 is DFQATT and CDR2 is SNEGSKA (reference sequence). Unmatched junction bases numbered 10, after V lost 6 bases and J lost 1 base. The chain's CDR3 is CSALRTGVVSYEQYF. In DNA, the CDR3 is TGCAGTGCCCTTCGGACAGGGGTCGTGTCCTACGAGCAGTACTTC.

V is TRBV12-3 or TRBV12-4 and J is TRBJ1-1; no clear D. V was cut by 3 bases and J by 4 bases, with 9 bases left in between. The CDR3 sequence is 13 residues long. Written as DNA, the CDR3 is TGTGCCAGCAGTTTTGGTCCCAGCACTGAAGCTTTCTTT. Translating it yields CASSFGPSTEAFF.

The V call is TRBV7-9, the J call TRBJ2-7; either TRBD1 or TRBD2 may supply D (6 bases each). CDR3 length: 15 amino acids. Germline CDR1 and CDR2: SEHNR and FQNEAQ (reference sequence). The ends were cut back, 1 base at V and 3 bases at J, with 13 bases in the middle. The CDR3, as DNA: TGTGCCAGCAGCTTAGAGGGGGGACGGATCTACGAGCAGTACTTC. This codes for CASSLEGGRIYEQYF.

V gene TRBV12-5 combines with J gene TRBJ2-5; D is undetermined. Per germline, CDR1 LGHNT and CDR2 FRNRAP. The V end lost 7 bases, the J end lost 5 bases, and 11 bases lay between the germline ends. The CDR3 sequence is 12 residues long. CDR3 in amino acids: CASALYGETQYF. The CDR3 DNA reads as TGTGCTAGTGCCTTGTACGGGGAGACCCAGTACTTC.

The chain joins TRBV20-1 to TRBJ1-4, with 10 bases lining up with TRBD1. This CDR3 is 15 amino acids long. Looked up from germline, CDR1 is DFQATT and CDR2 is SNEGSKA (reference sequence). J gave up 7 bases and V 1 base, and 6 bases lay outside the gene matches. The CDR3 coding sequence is TGCAGTGCTAGAGCGGTTCGGACAGGGGGTGAAAAACTGTTTTTT. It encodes CSARAVRTGGEKLFF.

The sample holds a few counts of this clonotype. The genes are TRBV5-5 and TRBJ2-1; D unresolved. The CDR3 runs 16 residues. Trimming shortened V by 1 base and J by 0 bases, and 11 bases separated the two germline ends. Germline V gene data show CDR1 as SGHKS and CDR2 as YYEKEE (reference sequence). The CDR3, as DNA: TGTGCCAGCAGCTTGAAACTTGCGAGCTCCTACAATGAGCAGTTCTTC. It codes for CASSLKLASSYNEQFF.

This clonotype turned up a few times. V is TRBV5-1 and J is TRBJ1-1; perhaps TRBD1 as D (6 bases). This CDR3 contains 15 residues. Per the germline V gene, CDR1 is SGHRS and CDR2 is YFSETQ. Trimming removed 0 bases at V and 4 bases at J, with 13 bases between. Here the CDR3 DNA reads TGCGCCAGCAGCTTGGCCGGGGGCTCGGGCACTGAAGCTTTCTTT. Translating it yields CASSLAGGSGTEAFF. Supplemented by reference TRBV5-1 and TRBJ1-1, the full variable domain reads KAGVTQTPRYLIKTRGQQVTLSCSPISGHRSVSWYQQTPGQGLQFLFEYFSETQRNKGNFPGRFSGRQFSNSRSEMNVSTLELGDSALYLCASSLAGGSGTEAFFGQGTRLTVV.

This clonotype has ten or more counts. The CDR3 coding sequence is TGTGCCAGCAGCCCTCGGGCAGGGACCTGGAACAATGAGCAGTTCTTC. Its translation is CASSPRAGTWNNEQFF. J is TRBJ2-1 and V is TRBV3-1; either TRBD1 or TRBD2 may fit D (5 bases each). Germline CDR1 LGHDT, CDR2 YNNKEL (reference sequence). Between the trimmed V and J ends, which lost 4 bases and 5 bases, there was a span of 18 bases. The CDR3 contains 16 residues.